The TCR beta chain under discussion was sequenced for a study of post-analysis software for immune sequencing data. This clonotype occurred many times. Its antigen is unidentified. Study outcomes and limitations: Patients carried roughly 5 TRBV segments more frequently than controls did, and TRBV5-6, TRBV5-1 and TRBV20-1 were among them.

Included in the TCR beta cDNA libraries were unique molecular identifiers. Each CDR3 protein is one row after TCRdb ran MiXCR on the PCR reads. The sample yields approximately 150,000 distinct CDR3 sequences, 30% seen once. V was clipped by 10 bases and J by 0 bases; unmatched bases: 10. The CDR3 length is 16 residues. Germline V gene lookup returns CDR1 ENHRY and CDR2 SYGVKD. The TCR sequence derives from a girl aged 10 to 17 with multiple sclerosis. The sample comprised blood. The V gene is TRBV10-3, the J gene TRBJ2-7, with 12 nucleotides matching TRBD2. CDR3 DNA: TGTGCCAGCTATCCGACTAGCGGGAGTTCCTCCTACGAGCAGTACTTC. This codes for CASYPTSGSSSYEQYF.